A selection of T cell receptor beta chains follows, all from one sample in a study of CD8 T cells in ankylosing spondylitis. In TCRdb, the 5' RACE reads were re-called with MiXCR into one record per CDR3 protein. The sample yields approximately 180,000 distinct CDR3 sequences, roughly 18% seen once. Source material: blood, either unsorted or a sorted T cell fraction (not recorded which). These receptors originate from a male donor between 10 and 30 years old with ankylosing spondylitis or in good health (not recorded which). The CDR3 runs from the conserved cysteine through the conserved F or W. D genes are given only for firm matches. Clone size is shown for a subset of rows, as once, few, many or a class of expanded clone.

v_gene	abundance	len	j_gene	d_gene	CDR3aa	CDR3nt
TRBV3-1	many	15	TRBJ1-6	.	CASSQERGWISPLHF	TGTGCCAGCAGCCAAGAGCGGGGCTGGATTTCACCCCTCCACTTT
TRBV7-9	.	16	TRBJ2-1	.	CASSRLPVEGGNEQFF	TGTGCCAGCAGCCGCCTCCCGGTGGAGGGCGGCAATGAGCAGTTCTTC
TRBV3-1	many	15	TRBJ2-1	.	CASSPNNGGYDEQFF	TGTGCCAGCAGCCCAAACAACGGGGGTTACGATGAGCAGTTCTTC
TRBV20-1	many	12	TRBJ2-1	.	CSAPDSYNEQFF	TGCAGTGCGCCGGACTCCTACAATGAGCAGTTCTTC
TRBV3-1	many	16	TRBJ1-1	.	CASSHSSLRGWTEAFF	TGTGCCAGCAGCCATAGTAGTTTGCGGGGATGGACTGAAGCTTTCTTT
TRBV4-3	.	14	TRBJ1-2	.	CASSQEVRDYGYTF	TGCGCCAGCAGCCAAGAAGTCCGAGACTATGGCTACACCTTC
TRBV27	once	14	TRBJ2-1	TRBD2	CASSSGGAHNEQFF	TGTGCCAGCAGTAGCGGGGGGGCCCACAATGAGCAGTTCTTC
TRBV4-1	few	18	TRBJ2-6	.	CASSQDPGSGSGANVLTF	TGCGCCAGCAGCCAAGATCCCGGGAGTGGCTCTGGGGCCAACGTCCTGACTTTC
TRBV12-5	many	14	TRBJ2-1	TRBD1	CASGTGTGVDEQFF	TGTGCTAGTGGTACCGGGACAGGTGTCGATGAGCAGTTCTTC
TRBV10-3	.	14	TRBJ2-5	TRBD1	CASRLGTGQETQYF	TGTGCCAGCCGATTAGGGACAGGCCAAGAGACCCAGTACTTC
TRBV6-5	many	14	TRBJ2-2	.	CASSYSTLTGELFF	TGTGCCAGCAGTTACTCGACACTTACCGGGGAGCTGTTTTTT
TRBV20-1	.	14	TRBJ1-1	.	CSARDPTVTEGAFF	TGCAGTGCTAGAGATCCGACAGTAACTGAGGGAGCTTTCTTT
TRBV7-9	many	14	TRBJ1-5	.	CAGYDRTSNQPQHF	TGTGCCGGATACGACAGGACTAGCAATCAGCCCCAGCATTTT
TRBV9	.	15	TRBJ2-5	TRBD2	CASSPGTSSLETQYF	TGTGCCAGCAGCCCCGGGACTAGCAGTCTCGAGACCCAGTACTTC
TRBV20-1	once	15	TRBJ2-2	.	CSARRWAGKAGELFF	TGCAGTGCTAGACGGTGGGCAGGGAAGGCCGGGGAGCTGTTTTTT
TRBV4-1	.	15	TRBJ2-2	.	CASSQGPMNTGELFF	TGCGCCAGCAGCCAGGGACCTATGAACACCGGGGAGCTGTTTTTT
TRBV11-2	many	17	TRBJ2-3	TRBD2	CASSLDTSALFTDTQYF	TGTGCCAGCAGCTTAGATACTAGCGCCTTATTCACAGATACGCAGTATTTT
TRBV20-1	many	17	TRBJ2-7	TRBD2	CSATLLPGTSGIYEQYF	TGCAGTGCTACTCTCCTTCCTGGGACTAGCGGGATCTACGAGCAGTACTTC
TRBV7-6	few	14	TRBJ2-1	TRBD2	CASSLAGLGNEQFF	TGTGCCAGCAGCTTAGCGGGACTAGGCAATGAGCAGTTCTTC
TRBV5-1	many	15	TRBJ1-4	.	CASSKRGLSDEKLFF	TGCGCCAGCAGCAAGCGGGGGTTGTCGGATGAAAAACTGTTTTTT
TRBV5-1	many	16	TRBJ2-3	TRBD2	CASTKASAGVTDTQYF	TGCGCCAGCACCAAAGCTTCAGCGGGGGTCACAGATACGCAGTATTTT
TRBV9	many	12	TRBJ2-1	TRBD2	CASSVGGSEQFF	TGTGCCAGCAGTGTGGGGGGGAGTGAGCAGTTCTTC
TRBV6-6	many	13	TRBJ2-7	.	CASRRAATYEQYF	TGTGCCAGCAGGAGGGCAGCTACCTACGAGCAGTACTTC
TRBV27	.	14	TRBJ2-7	.	CASREAGTLYEQYF	TGTGCCAGCAGGGAGGCCGGGACCCTCTACGAGCAGTACTTC
TRBV25-1	many	11	TRBJ2-3	.	CASMRGDTQYF	TGTGCCAGCATGAGAGGGGATACGCAGTATTTT